This T cell receptor beta chain comes out of a study of shared clonotypes between healthy human individuals. Study results and limitations: Naive subsets tended to show greater estimated richness than memory subsets. The study drew on few donors, limiting represented genetic and exposure-history diversity. How much donors shared clonotypes was expected to be affected by sequencing depth.

Naive CD8 cells lacked CD45RO, underwent positive selection for CCR7 and left out terminally differentiated effector memory CD45RA+ cells. This clone has only one observation. The antigen is unknown. Generated by immunoSEQ multiplex PCR, the TCRdb table keeps only in-frame clones and is missing some. The profile shows about 680,000 clones, around 90% of them singletons. The sequence was obtained from a man younger than 40 in good health. The specimen sequenced was naive CD8+ T cells sorted from blood.

CDR3 loop: CASSPRTDRVGETQYF. The CDR3 DNA reads TGTGCCAGCAGTCCCCGCACGGACAGGGTCGGAGAGACCCAGTACTTC. The gene calls are TRBV28 and TRBJ2-5, with 8 bases matching TRBD1. CDR1 and CDR2 (germline): MDHEN, SYDVKM. Trimming cost V 5 bases and J 4 bases; bases outside gene matches: 12. The CDR3 has 16 amino acids.